The next 10 T cell receptor beta chains were all read from a single sample in a study of cytotoxic CD8 clonotypes in ibrutinib-treated CLL. TCRdb's copy holds only in-frame clones and misses some; the assay was immunoSEQ multiplex PCR. The table lists approximately 120,000 clones, roughly 80% of them singletons, with around 3.3% in the top ten. The sample here was PBMCs, taken after 24 months of ibrutinib treatment. These receptors originate from a human donor with chronic lymphocytic leukemia.

The CDR3 here is CASGMIGTEAFF. The CDR3 DNA sequence: TGTGCCAGCGGCATGATAGGGACTGAAGCTTTCTTT. This chain joins TRBV4-2 and TRBJ1-1; D remains unclear. Per the germline V gene, CDR1 is LGHNA and CDR2 is YNFKEQ. The CDR3 has 12 residues. Trimming took 8 bases from V and 5 from J, leaving 12 bases between them.

The genes are TRBV5-1 and TRBJ2-3; D unclear. V lost 0 bases and J lost 1, with 12 bases in between. CDR1 is SGHRS and CDR2 is YFSETQ in the germline V gene. The CDR3 runs to 16 residues. The DNA for the CDR3 is TGCGCCAGCAGCTTGGCACCGCTCACGGGCACAGATACGCAGTATTTT. Translation: CASSLAPLTGTDTQYF. Full variable domain (rest looked up from reference TRBV5-1 and TRBJ2-3): KAGVTQTPRYLIKTRGQQVTLSCSPISGHRSVSWYQQTPGQGLQFLFEYFSETQRNKGNFPGRFSGRQFSNSRSEMNVSTLELGDSALYLCASSLAPLTGTDTQYFGPGTRLTVL.

This clone was seen only a few times. J is TRBJ1-2 and V is TRBV6-5; D is unresolved. Germline V gene lookup returns CDR1 MNHEY and CDR2 SVGAGI. Trimming stripped 9 bases from V and 5 bases from J, with 16 bases between. The CDR3 totals 13 residues. CDR3 protein: CASTRVGGYGYTF. The CDR3 DNA reads as TGTGCCAGTACCCGGGTAGGCGGGTATGGCTACACCTTC.

Concerning this clone itself: Sequence at one end of the junction differs from germline and may be a read error. V gene TRBV5-4 combines with J gene TRBJ2-5, with a tentative D call TRBD2 (6 bases). Germline CDR1 SGHNT, CDR2 YYREEE (reference sequence). The CDR3 sequence is 15 residues long. CDR3 sequence (DNA): TGTGCCAGCAGCCTTAGCGGAATCTCCCAAGGGACCCAGTACTTC. It specifies CASSLSGISQGTQYF.

The CDR3 DNA is TGTGCCAGCAGCTTGGACAGGGCTGGCACAGATACGCAGTATTTT. It codes for CASSLDRAGTDTQYF. The chain employs TRBV7-9 and TRBJ2-3; 8 bases align to TRBD1. V was pared by 3 bases and J by 1 base, with 3 bases of the junction left unmatched. CDR1 SEHNR and CDR2 FQNEAQ come from the germline V gene (reference sequence). The CDR3 sequence is 15 residues long.

This clone was seen just once. CDR3 loop: CASSPGHYSNQPQHF. CDR3 nucleotides: TGCGCCAGCAGCCCGGGACATTATAGCAATCAGCCCCAGCATTTT. This rearrangement joins TRBV4-1 to TRBJ1-5, with D tentatively TRBD1 (6 bases). The V end was cut by 4 bases, the J end by 0 bases, with 10 bases between. The CDR3 consists of 15 residues. The V gene's germline CDR1 is MGHRA and CDR2 YSYEKL.

This sequence joins TRBV11-1 and TRBJ2-7; possible D gene TRBD1, 6 bases. Germline-derived CDR1 and CDR2 are SGHAT and FQDESV (reference sequence). This CDR3 is 14 amino acids long. Trimming stripped 4 bases from V and 2 bases from J, with 12 bases between. DNA for the CDR3: TGTGCCAGCAGCTCCCGGACAGCAACCTACGAGCAGTACTTC. This encodes CASSSRTATYEQYF. Filled out from reference TRBV11-1 and TRBJ2-7, the complete variable domain reads EAEVAQSPRYKITEKSQAVAFWCDPISGHATLYWYRQILGQGPELLVQFQDESVVDDSQLPKDRFSAERLKGVDSTLKIQPAELGDSAMYLCASSSRTATYEQYFGPGTRLTVT.

The table lists this clone with many counts. The chain carries TRBV18 and TRBJ1-2; TRBD1 aligns across 8 bases. J lost 4 bases, V lost 3 bases, and 10 bases had no gene match. This CDR3 has 16 residues. CDR1 and CDR2 from the germline V gene are KGHSH and LQKENI. CDR3 DNA sequence: TGTGCCAGCTCACCCTCCTCCGGGACAGGTGGCTATGGCTACACCTTC. Amino acid sequence: CASSPSSGTGGYGYTF.

This clone was found a few times. The chain couples TRBV15 to TRBJ2-1; D is ambiguous. CDR3 length equals 16 residues. Germline V CDR1 and CDR2: LNHNV, YYDKDF (reference sequence). Trimming took off 0 bases at V and 0 bases at J, with 9 bases between the two ends. CDR3 residues: CATSRDSSSSYNEQFF. The DNA for the CDR3 is TGTGCCACCAGCAGAGATAGTTCCAGCTCCTACAATGAGCAGTTCTTC.

The J gene is TRBJ1-5, the V gene TRBV19, with 7 bases lining up with TRBD1. CDR1 is LNHDA, CDR2 SQIVND, per germline (reference sequence). Germline trimming cut 5 bases from V and 5 bases from J; bases unmatched to any gene: 12. The CDR3 spans 16 residues. Written as DNA, the CDR3 is TGTGCCAGTAGTCCGAGGGCTCGGGACAGATATCAGCCCCAGCATTTT. This encodes CASSPRARDRYQPQHF.